This passage covers 30 T cell receptor beta chains from one sample sequenced in a study of CD8+CD57+ T cells in acquired aplastic anemia. CDR3 and TCR beta VDJ profiling relied on a genomic DNA template. Using its own MiXCR run on the reads, TCRdb lists one record per CDR3 protein. This table has 68,000 or so distinct CDR3 sequences, 50% to 55% appearing once. Sequencing was done on a sample of sorted CD4+, CD8+, or CD8+CD57+ T cells (not recorded which) from PBMCs. The receptors here all came from a human donor in good health, serving as a control.

This clonotype occurred a few times. The V gene is TRBV25-1, the J gene TRBJ1-6, with 8 bases lining up with TRBD1. Trimming removed 5 bases from V and 10 bases from J; junction bases left unmatched: 7. Germline loops: CDR1 MGHDK, CDR2 SYGVNS. This CDR3 has 14 residues. CDR3: CASSSTGESSPLHF. The CDR3 coding sequence is TGTGCCAGCAGTTCGACAGGGGAGAGCTCACCCCTCCACTTT.

This clonotype was counted many times. The chain recombines TRBV12-3 or TRBV12-4 with TRBJ1-1; 9 nucleotides line up with TRBD1. The trim removed 3 bases at V and 3 bases at J, leaving 5 bases unmatched. The CDR3 has 15 amino acids. The CDR3 here is CASSFGGQGYTEAFF. The CDR3 coding sequence is TGTGCCAGCAGTTTTGGGGGACAGGGATACACTGAAGCTTTCTTT.

This clonotype was observed once. The V call is TRBV12-3 or TRBV12-4, the J call TRBJ2-7; the match to TRBD1 covers 7 bases. Trimming removed 8 bases from V and 2 bases from J; junction bases left unmatched: 21. The CDR3 loop spans 18 amino acids. Here the CDR3 DNA reads TGTGCCAGCGGTCTAGGGACCCTAGGGAGACAGGGCACCTACGAGCAGTACTTC. Translation gives CASGLGTLGRQGTYEQYF.

This clonotype has a count of ten or more. The chain joins TRBV4-1 to TRBJ2-3, with D unresolved. CDR3 length equals 13 residues. V lost 0 bases, J lost 3 bases, and 4 bases lay in between. Germline lookup yields CDR1 MGHRA and CDR2 YSYEKL. The DNA for the CDR3 is TGCGCCAGCAGCCAAGATGGAACAGATACGCAGTATTTT. Translation: CASSQDGTDTQYF.

This clonotype was seen only once. The chain links TRBV7-6 to TRBJ2-7; the match to TRBD1 covers 11 bases. CDR3 length: 14 residues. V lost 5 bases, J lost 3 bases, and 3 bases stayed unmatched. CDR1 and CDR2 from the germline V gene are SGHVS and FNYEAQ. This chain's CDR3 is CASSHGTGGYEQYF. CDR3 DNA sequence: TGTGCCAGCAGCCACGGGACAGGGGGCTACGAGCAGTACTTC.

A note on this clonotype: One end of the junction varies from germline; a read error may be responsible. This chain uses TRBV11-3 with TRBJ1-5; D ambiguous. CDR3 length: 15 amino acids. Germline V gene lookup returns CDR1 SGHNT and CDR2 YENEEA. The CDR3 loop reads CTSSLWAAGNQPQHF. In nucleotides, the CDR3 is TGTACCAGCAGCTTATGGGCGGCAGGCAATCAGCCCCAGCATTTT.

CDR3 bases: TGTGCCAGCAGCCTACAACAAAGGGTCACTGAAGCTTTCTTT. Translation gives CASSLQQRVTEAFF. The chain couples TRBV9 to TRBJ1-1, with no clear D. Per germline, CDR1 SGDLS and CDR2 YYNGEE. The CDR3 runs 14 residues. Trimming stripped 4 bases from V and 4 bases from J, with 14 bases between.

This clonotype came up many times. This chain uses TRBV14 with TRBJ1-3, with D maybe TRBD1 (6 bases). V lost 4 bases to trimming and J lost 1 base, with 11 bases between them. This CDR3 region has 15 residues. Germline V gives CDR1 SGHDN, CDR2 FVKESK. CDR3 residues: CASSPSGASGNTIYF. CDR3 nucleotide sequence: TGTGCCAGCAGCCCCTCAGGGGCGTCTGGAAACACCATATATTTT. Full variable domain (rest looked up from reference TRBV14 and TRBJ1-3): EAGVTQFPSHSVIEKGQTVTLRCDPISGHDNLYWYRRVMGKEIKFLLHFVKESKQDESGMPNNRFLAERTGGTYSTLKVQPAELEDSGVYFCASSPSGASGNTIYFGEGSWLTVV.

This clonotype was counted many times. V usage is TRBV24-1 and J usage is TRBJ2-2; 8 nucleotides agree with TRBD1. Germline V gene data show CDR1 as KGHDR and CDR2 as SFDVKD. The CDR3 contains 17 residues. J lost 2 bases, V lost 4 bases, and 8 bases had no gene match. The CDR3 sequence is CATSETAGTGNTGELFF. In DNA, the CDR3 is TGTGCCACCAGTGAGACAGCCGGGACAGGTAACACCGGGGAGCTGTTTTTT.

The chain uses TRBV7-8 and TRBJ2-7; the D is unclear. Trimming cost V 5 bases and J 6 bases, with 20 bases left between them. CDR1 is SGHVS, CDR2 FQNEAQ, per germline. This CDR3 has 15 residues. CDR3 protein: CASSPTRFSFVEQYF. For the CDR3, the DNA is TGTGCCAGCAGCCCAACTCGTTTTAGTTTCGTCGAGCAGTACTTC.

This clonotype has at least ten counts. V usage is TRBV14 and J usage is TRBJ2-7; possible D gene TRBD2, 5 bases. Trimming shortened V by 3 bases and J by 5 bases, and 17 bases separated the two germline ends. The CDR3 contains 15 residues. CDR1 and CDR2 (germline): SGHDN, FVKESK. This CDR3 reads CASSQGFGVRDEQYF. In nucleotides, the CDR3 is TGTGCCAGCAGCCAGGGATTTGGAGTGAGGGACGAGCAGTACTTC.

The chain carries TRBV2 and TRBJ2-7, with a tentative D call TRBD2 (6 bases). The CDR3 consists of 12 residues. Germline V lookup: CDR1 SNHLY, CDR2 FYNNEI. Trimming pared 6 bases from V and 0 bases from J, leaving 6 bases between. This CDR3 is CASREGSYEQYF. DNA of the CDR3: TGTGCCAGCAGGGAGGGCTCCTACGAGCAGTACTTC.

This chain connects TRBV29-1 to TRBJ2-7, with 11 bases lining up with TRBD2. The trim removed 1 base at V and 6 bases at J, leaving 8 bases unmatched. Germline V gene sequence: CDR1 SQVTM, CDR2 ANQGSEA. The length of the CDR3 is 15 residues. CDR3 bases: TGCAGCGTTGAAGTCCTGGGGACTAGCGGATTCGAGCAGTACTTC. It is translated as CSVEVLGTSGFEQYF.

This clonotype qualifies as medium-sized. The V call is TRBV29-1, the J call TRBJ2-5; 10 nucleotides align to TRBD2. Looked up from germline, CDR1 is SQVTM and CDR2 is ANQGSEA. This CDR3 is built from 14 residues. J lost 2 bases, V lost 4 bases, and 4 bases had no gene match. CDR3 sequence reads: CSVVIAGGQETQYF. The CDR3, as DNA: TGCAGCGTTGTTATAGCGGGAGGACAAGAGACCCAGTACTTC.

The gene calls are TRBV5-1 and TRBJ1-2; 11 positions agree with TRBD1. The J segment lost 4 bases and the V segment lost 4 bases, leaving 9 bases of the junction unmatched. Germline V CDR1 and CDR2: SGHRS, YFSETQ. CDR3 length equals 16 residues. CDR3 region: CASSRTGGVSSYGYTF. As DNA, the CDR3 is TGCGCCAGCAGCCGGACAGGGGGCGTATCCAGCTATGGCTACACCTTC.

The chain employs TRBV19 and TRBJ2-5, with 9 bases that match TRBD1. Germline-derived CDR1 and CDR2 are LNHDA and SQIVND (reference sequence). The trim removed 6 bases at V and 4 bases at J, leaving 3 bases unmatched. The CDR3 is 13 amino acids. This CDR3 reads CASSDRGGETQYF. CDR3 in DNA: TGTGCCAGTAGCGACAGGGGGGGAGAGACCCAGTACTTC. Full variable domain (remainder filled in from reference TRBV19 and TRBJ2-5): DGGITQSPKYLFRKEGQNVTLSCEQNLNHDAMYWYRQDPGQGLRLIYYSQIVNDFQKGDIAEGYSVSREKKESFPLTVTSAQKNPTAFYLCASSDRGGETQYFGPGTRLLVL.

The chain is built from TRBV15 and TRBJ2-1; D perhaps matches TRBD1 (6 bases). V was clipped by 0 bases and J by 4 bases, with 7 bases between them. Germline V gene sequence: CDR1 LNHNV, CDR2 YYDKDF (reference sequence). The CDR3 extends over 14 amino acids. The chain's CDR3 is CATSRDQGYNEQFF. The CDR3 DNA reads TGTGCCACCAGCAGAGATCAGGGGTACAATGAGCAGTTCTTC.

This chain connects TRBV7-3 to TRBJ2-3, with 12 bases lining up with TRBD2. Per germline, CDR1 SGHTA and CDR2 FQGTGA. The CDR3 spans 17 residues. V dropped 0 bases and J dropped 3; count of bases not matched to a gene: 4. The CDR3 sequence is CASSLTASGGGTDTQYF. The CDR3 DNA reads TGTGCCAGCAGCTTAACAGCTAGCGGGGGGGGTACAGATACGCAGTATTTT.

The gene calls are TRBV2 and TRBJ2-1; D perhaps matches TRBD2 (6 bases). V was pared by 11 bases and J by 0 bases, with 8 bases between. Germline values: CDR1 SNHLY, CDR2 FYNNEI. This CDR3 has 12 residues. The CDR3 is CARGSSYNEQFF. Written as DNA, the CDR3 is TGTGCCCGGGGGAGCTCCTACAATGAGCAGTTCTTC.

This chain uses TRBV20-1 with TRBJ1-3; D not certain. The germline V and J ends were trimmed by 3 bases and 1 base, with 4 bases remaining between them. Looked up from germline, CDR1 is DFQATT and CDR2 is SNEGSKA (reference sequence). The length of the CDR3 is 12 residues. CDR3: CSARMSGNTIYF. The CDR3 coding sequence is TGCAGTGCTAGGATGTCTGGAAACACCATATATTTT.

In its sample, this clonotype was seen many times. J is TRBJ2-3 and V is TRBV6-4; D may be TRBD1 or TRBD2 (5 bases each). This CDR3 spans 14 amino acids. V lost 4 bases to trimming and J lost 0 bases, with 8 bases between them. The germline CDR1 and CDR2 sequences are MRHNA and SNTAGT. CDR3 sequence (DNA): TGTGCCAGCAGTGGCCGGGACAGCACAGATACGCAGTATTTT. This gives the protein CASSGRDSTDTQYF.

The V call is TRBV19, the J call TRBJ1-6; D is possibly TRBD1 (5 bases). Germline assignment: CDR1 LNHDA and CDR2 SQIVND (reference sequence). The CDR3 runs to 14 residues. Between the trimmed V and J ends, which lost 7 bases and 7 bases, there was a span of 14 bases. The CDR3, as DNA: TGTGCCAGTACTCGGGGGAACCAGAATTCACCCCTCCACTTT. Protein product: CASTRGNQNSPLHF.

The V gene is TRBV29-1, the J gene TRBJ1-1, with 10 bases aligning to TRBD1. V dropped 6 bases and J dropped 4; count of bases not matched to a gene: 14. Germline values: CDR1 SQVTM, CDR2 ANQGSEA. The CDR3 has 16 amino acids. CDR3 amino acids: CSVFDRGRGLSTEAFF. CDR3 DNA sequence: TGCAGCGTCTTCGACAGGGGGCGAGGATTGAGCACTGAAGCTTTCTTT. Full variable domain (missing parts from reference TRBV29-1 and TRBJ1-1): SAVISQKPSRDICQRGTSLTIQCQVDSQVTMMFWYRQQPGQSLTLIATANQGSEATYESGFVIDKFPISRPNLTFSTLTVSNMSPEDSSIYLCSVFDRGRGLSTEAFFGQGTRLTVV.

This clonotype is a singleton in its sample. The rearrangement uses TRBV5-8 and TRBJ1-6; D unresolved. The germline V gene encodes CDR1 SGHTS and CDR2 YDEGEE. Trimming shortened V by 2 bases and J by 0 bases, and 6 bases separated the two germline ends. This CDR3 has 15 amino acids. CDR3 sequence reads: CASSFTSSYNSPLHF. The CDR3 DNA reads as TGTGCCAGCAGCTTCACAAGCTCCTATAATTCACCCCTCCACTTT.

The chain couples TRBV5-6 to TRBJ1-6, with unresolved D. Trimming stripped 10 bases from V and 5 bases from J, with 19 bases between. The germline V gene encodes CDR1 SGHDT and CDR2 YYEEEE. The CDR3 loop spans 15 amino acids. The CDR3 protein is CARGFFTSDNSPLHF. Written as DNA, the CDR3 is TGTGCCCGCGGCTTTTTCACCTCTGATAATTCACCCCTCCACTTT.

This chain joins TRBV20-1 and TRBJ1-1; D is ambiguous. Germline V gene data show CDR1 as DFQATT and CDR2 as SNEGSKA (reference sequence). Trimming removed 4 bases from V and 1 base from J, with 7 bases in between. This CDR3 comprises 12 residues. The CDR3 nucleotides are TGCAGTGCTAACACGGGGAACACTGAAGCTTTCTTT. The encoded protein is CSANTGNTEAFF.

At least ten counts were recorded for this clonotype. The chain combines TRBV6-1 with TRBJ1-5; D is undetermined. V lost 1 base, J lost 6 bases, and 19 bases lay in between. From germline, CDR1 is MNHNS and CDR2 SASEGT. CDR3 size: 17 residues. The CDR3 DNA is TGTGCCAGCAGTGAAGAAGTCATTGAACACCATATTCAGCCCCAGCATTTT. The encoded protein is CASSEEVIEHHIQPQHF.

This clonotype is categorized as medium-sized. This rearrangement joins TRBV24-1 to TRBJ2-1; TRBD1 matches 8 bases. V was pared by 3 bases and J by 4 bases, with 4 bases of the junction left unmatched. Germline V gene lookup returns CDR1 KGHDR and CDR2 SFDVKD. The CDR3 loop spans 15 amino acids. The CDR3 sequence is CATSDPTGGYNEQFF. DNA of the CDR3: TGTGCCACCAGTGATCCTACAGGGGGGTACAATGAGCAGTTCTTC.

V usage is TRBV12-3 or TRBV12-4 and J usage is TRBJ1-4; 11 bases map to TRBD1. The CDR3 sequence is 19 residues long. Trimming cost V 0 bases and J 3 bases; bases outside gene matches: 9. The CDR3 DNA sequence: TGTGCCAGCAGTTTAGCCGGGACAGGGGGGAAGGGGGCTAATGAAAAACTGTTTTTT. It codes for CASSLAGTGGKGANEKLFF.

This chain's CDR3 is CASSARVRENEQYF. In nucleotides, the CDR3 is TGCGCCAGCAGCGCGAGGGTCAGGGAAAACGAGCAGTACTTC. The rearrangement links TRBV4-1 to TRBJ2-7; D could derive from TRBD1 or TRBD2 (5 bases each). This CDR3 is built from 14 residues. The germline CDR1 and CDR2 sequences are MGHRA and YSYEKL. Trimming took off 5 bases at V and 5 bases at J, with 16 bases between the two ends.